The T cell receptor (beta chain) under discussion was sequenced for a study of blood T cells in healthy people across ages. Sample-barcoded 5' priming and a J-beta primer mix drove a second PCR of roughly 7 to 11 cycles. TCRdb recomputed calls from the 5' RACE reads with MiXCR, one row per CDR3 protein. The sample lists about 1.4 million distinct CDR3 sequences, roughly 59% occurring once. Per sample, no less than 5 micrograms of total RNA were extracted. Germline values: CDR1 DFQATT, CDR2 SNEGSKA (reference sequence). CDR3 length equals 14 residues. Deletions cut 0 bases from V and 7 bases from J, with 13 bases between. General observations from the study: Percentage of naive T cells showed a strong correlation with TCR beta diversity. Per million T cells, the diversity of TCR beta decreased roughly linearly as age advanced.

Worth noting for this clonotype: No antigen is known for it.

The source material was blood. The rearrangement joins TRBV20-1 to TRBJ2-1, with D perhaps matching TRBD1 or TRBD2 (6 bases each). The clonotype originates from a man in his late teens or twenties in good health. CDR3 region: CSAREAGGLNEQFF. As DNA, the CDR3 is TGCAGTGCTAGAGAAGCTGGGGGGCTTAATGAGCAGTTCTTC.